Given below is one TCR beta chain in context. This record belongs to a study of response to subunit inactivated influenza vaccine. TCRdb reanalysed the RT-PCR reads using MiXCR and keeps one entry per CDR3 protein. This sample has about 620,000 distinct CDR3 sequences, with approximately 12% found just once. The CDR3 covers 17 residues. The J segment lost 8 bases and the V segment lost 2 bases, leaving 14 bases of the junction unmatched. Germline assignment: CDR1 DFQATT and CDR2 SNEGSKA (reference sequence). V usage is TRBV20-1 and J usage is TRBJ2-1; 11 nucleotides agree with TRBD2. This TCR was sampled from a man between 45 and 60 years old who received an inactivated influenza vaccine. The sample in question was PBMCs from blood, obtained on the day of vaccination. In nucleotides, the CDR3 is TGCAGTGCTAGACCGTTACTAGCGGGGGCCCCTTTGGATGAGCAGTTCTTC. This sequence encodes CSARPLLAGAPLDEQFF.